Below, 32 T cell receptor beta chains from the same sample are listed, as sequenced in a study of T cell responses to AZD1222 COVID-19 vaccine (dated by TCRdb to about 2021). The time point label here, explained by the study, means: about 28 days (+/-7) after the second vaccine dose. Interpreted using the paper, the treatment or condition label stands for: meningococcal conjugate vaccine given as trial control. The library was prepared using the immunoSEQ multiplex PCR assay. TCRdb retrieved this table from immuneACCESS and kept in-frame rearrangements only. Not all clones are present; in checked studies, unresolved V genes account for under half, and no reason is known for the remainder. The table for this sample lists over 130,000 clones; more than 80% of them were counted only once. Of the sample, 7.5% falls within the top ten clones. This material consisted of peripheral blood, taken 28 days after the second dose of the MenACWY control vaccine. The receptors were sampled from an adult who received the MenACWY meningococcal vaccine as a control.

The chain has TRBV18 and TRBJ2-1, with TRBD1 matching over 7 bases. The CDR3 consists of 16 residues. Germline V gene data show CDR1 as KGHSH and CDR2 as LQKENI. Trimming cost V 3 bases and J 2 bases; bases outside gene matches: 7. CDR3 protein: CASSPLGQNTYNEQFF. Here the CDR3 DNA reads TGTGCCAGCTCACCTCTGGGACAGAATACCTACAATGAGCAGTTCTTC.

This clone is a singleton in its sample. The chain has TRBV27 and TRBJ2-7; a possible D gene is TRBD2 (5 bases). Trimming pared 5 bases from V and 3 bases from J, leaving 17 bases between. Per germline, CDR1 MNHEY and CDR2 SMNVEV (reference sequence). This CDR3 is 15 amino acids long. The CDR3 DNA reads TGTGCCAGCAGTCGCCCCGAGAGGGCAAACTACGAGCAGTACTTC. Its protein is CASSRPERANYEQYF.

CDR3 loop: CASSPWGSSGANSYEQYF. The CDR3 nucleotides are TGCGCCAGCAGCCCTTGGGGGTCTAGCGGGGCAAACTCCTACGAGCAGTACTTC. The gene calls are TRBV5-1 and TRBJ2-7; TRBD2 matches at 9 bases. Germline-derived CDR1 and CDR2 are SGHRS and YFSETQ. The CDR3 contains 18 residues. The junction had 14 bases not matched to a gene; V was cut back by 4 bases and J by 0 bases. Variable domain in full (rest from reference TRBV5-1 and TRBJ2-7): KAGVTQTPRYLIKTRGQQVTLSCSPISGHRSVSWYQQTPGQGLQFLFEYFSETQRNKGNFPGRFSGRQFSNSRSEMNVSTLELGDSALYLCASSPWGSSGANSYEQYFGPGTRLTVT.

CDR3 in amino acids: CASSLLQGAADTQYF. For the CDR3, the DNA is TGTGCCAGCAGTTTATTACAGGGGGCCGCAGATACGCAGTATTTT. The chain carries TRBV28 and TRBJ2-3, with TRBD1 identical over 9 bases. This CDR3 spans 15 amino acids. J gave up 4 bases and V 1 base, and 3 bases lay outside the gene matches. Germline V CDR1 and CDR2: MDHEN, SYDVKM. The full variable domain, rest sourced from reference TRBV28 and TRBJ2-3, is DVKVTQSSRYLVKRTGEKVFLECVQDMDHENMFWYRQDPGLGLRLIYFSYDVKMKEKGDIPEGYSVSREKKERFSLILESASTNQTSMYLCASSLLQGAADTQYFGPGTRLTVL.

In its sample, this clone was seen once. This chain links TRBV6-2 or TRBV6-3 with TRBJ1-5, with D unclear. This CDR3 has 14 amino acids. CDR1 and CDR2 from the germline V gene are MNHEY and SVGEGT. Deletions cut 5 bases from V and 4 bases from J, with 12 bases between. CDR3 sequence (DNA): TGTGCCAGCAGTGCGACCGGGAGTAATCAGCCCCAGCATTTT. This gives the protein CASSATGSNQPQHF.

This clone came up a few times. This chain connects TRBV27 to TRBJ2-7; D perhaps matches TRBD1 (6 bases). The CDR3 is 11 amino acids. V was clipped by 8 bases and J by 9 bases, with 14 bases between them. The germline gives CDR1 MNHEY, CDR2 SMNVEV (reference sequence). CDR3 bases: TGTGCCAGCGGGGGCATGGGACGGCAGTACTTC. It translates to CASGGMGRQYF.

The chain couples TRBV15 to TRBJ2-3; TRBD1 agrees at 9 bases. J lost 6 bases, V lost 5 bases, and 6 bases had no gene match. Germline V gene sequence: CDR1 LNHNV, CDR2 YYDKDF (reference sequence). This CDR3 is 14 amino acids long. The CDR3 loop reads CATSSGQGLDTQYF. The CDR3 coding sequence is TGTGCCACCAGCTCCGGACAGGGGCTGGATACGCAGTATTTT.

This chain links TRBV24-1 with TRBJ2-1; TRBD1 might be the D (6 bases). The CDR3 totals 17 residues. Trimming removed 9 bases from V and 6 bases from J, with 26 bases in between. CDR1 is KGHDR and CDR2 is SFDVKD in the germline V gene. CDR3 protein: CATPGYRAGAAGNEQFF. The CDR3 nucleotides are TGTGCCACCCCTGGGTATCGGGCAGGGGCGGCTGGCAATGAGCAGTTCTTC.

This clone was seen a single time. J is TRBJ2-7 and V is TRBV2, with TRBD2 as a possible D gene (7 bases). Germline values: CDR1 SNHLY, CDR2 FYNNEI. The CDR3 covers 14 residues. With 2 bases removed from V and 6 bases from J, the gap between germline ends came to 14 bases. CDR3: CASSETGGPREQYF. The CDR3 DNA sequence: TGTGCCAGCAGTGAAACGGGGGGCCCCCGCGAGCAGTACTTC.

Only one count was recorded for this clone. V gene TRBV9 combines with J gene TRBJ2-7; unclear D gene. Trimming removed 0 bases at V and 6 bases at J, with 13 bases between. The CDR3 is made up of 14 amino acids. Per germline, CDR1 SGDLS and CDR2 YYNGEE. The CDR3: CASSVGLNSLEQYF. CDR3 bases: TGTGCCAGCAGCGTAGGACTTAACTCGCTCGAGCAGTACTTC.

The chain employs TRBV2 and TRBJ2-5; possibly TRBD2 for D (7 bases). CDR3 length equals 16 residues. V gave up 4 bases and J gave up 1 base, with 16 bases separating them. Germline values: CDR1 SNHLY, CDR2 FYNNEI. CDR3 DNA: TGTGCCAGCAGTGCCGAACAGGGAGGGGCCCAAGAGACCCAGTACTTC. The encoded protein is CASSAEQGGAQETQYF.

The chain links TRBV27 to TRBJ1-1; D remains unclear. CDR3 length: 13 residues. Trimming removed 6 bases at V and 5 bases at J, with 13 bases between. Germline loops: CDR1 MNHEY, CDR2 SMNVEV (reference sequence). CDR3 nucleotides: TGTGCCAGCAGGCGCTACGCGGGGACTGAAGCTTTCTTT. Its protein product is CASRRYAGTEAFF.

This chain's CDR3 is CASSPPTDEQYF. CDR3 in DNA: TGTGCCAGCTCACCACCAACGGACGAGCAGTACTTC. The chain has TRBV18 and TRBJ2-7; no firm D call. The V end was cut by 0 bases, the J end by 5 bases, with 5 bases between. The CDR3 is made up of 12 amino acids. Germline assignment: CDR1 KGHSH and CDR2 LQKENI.

In DNA, the CDR3 is TGTGCCAGCAGTTACCCCACTAGCGGCACCGGGGAGCTGTTTTTT. Its translation: CASSYPTSGTGELFF. The chain employs TRBV6-5 and TRBJ2-2; 8 bases agree with TRBD2. Germline V gives CDR1 MNHEY, CDR2 SVGAGI. With V trimmed by 2 bases and J by 4 bases, 3 bases remained unmatched. The CDR3 covers 15 residues.

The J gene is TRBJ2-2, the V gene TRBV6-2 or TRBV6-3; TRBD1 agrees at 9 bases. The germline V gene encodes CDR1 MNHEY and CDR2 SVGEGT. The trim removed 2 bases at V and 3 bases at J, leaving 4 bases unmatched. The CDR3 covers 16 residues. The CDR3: CASSYPTGGDTGELFF. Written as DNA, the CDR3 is TGTGCCAGCAGTTACCCGACAGGGGGGGACACCGGGGAGCTGTTTTTT.

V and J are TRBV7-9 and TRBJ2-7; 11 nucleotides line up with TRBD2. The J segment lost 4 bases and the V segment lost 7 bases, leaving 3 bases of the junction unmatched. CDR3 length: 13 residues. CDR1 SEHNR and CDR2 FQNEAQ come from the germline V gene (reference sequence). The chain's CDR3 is CASTRTSGYEQYF. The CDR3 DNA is TGTGCCAGCACCCGGACTAGCGGGTACGAGCAGTACTTC.

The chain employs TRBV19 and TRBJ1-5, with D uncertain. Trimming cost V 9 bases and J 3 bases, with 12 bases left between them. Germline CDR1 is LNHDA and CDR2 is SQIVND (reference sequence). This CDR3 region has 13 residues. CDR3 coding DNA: TGTGCCAGCACTCCAGGATCCAATCAGCCCCAGCATTTT. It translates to CASTPGSNQPQHF.

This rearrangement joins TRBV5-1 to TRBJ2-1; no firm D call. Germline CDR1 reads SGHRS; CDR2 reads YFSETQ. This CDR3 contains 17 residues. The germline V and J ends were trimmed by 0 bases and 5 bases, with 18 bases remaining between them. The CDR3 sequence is CASSLVGRGNGDNEQFF. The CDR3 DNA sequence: TGCGCCAGCAGCTTGGTCGGGCGCGGCAATGGCGACAATGAGCAGTTCTTC.

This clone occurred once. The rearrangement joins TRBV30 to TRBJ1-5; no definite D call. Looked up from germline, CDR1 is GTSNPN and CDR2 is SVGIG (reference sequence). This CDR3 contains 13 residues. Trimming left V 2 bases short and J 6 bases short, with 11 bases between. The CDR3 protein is CAWSLTRGQPQHF. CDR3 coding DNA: TGTGCCTGGAGTCTCACCCGGGGTCAGCCCCAGCATTTT.

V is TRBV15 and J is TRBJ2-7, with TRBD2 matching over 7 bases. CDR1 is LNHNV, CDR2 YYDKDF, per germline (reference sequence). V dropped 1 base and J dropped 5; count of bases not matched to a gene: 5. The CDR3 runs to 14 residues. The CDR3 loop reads CATSRVGGADEQYF. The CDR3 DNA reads TGTGCCACCAGCAGAGTGGGAGGGGCCGACGAGCAGTACTTC.

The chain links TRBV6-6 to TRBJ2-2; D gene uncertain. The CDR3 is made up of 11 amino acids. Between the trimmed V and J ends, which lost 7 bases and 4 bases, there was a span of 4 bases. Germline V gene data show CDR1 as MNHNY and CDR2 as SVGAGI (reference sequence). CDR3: CASTPTGELFF. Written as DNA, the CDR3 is TGTGCCAGCACCCCCACCGGGGAGCTGTTTTTT.

CDR3 residues: CASSLAGPGEIYEQYF. In DNA form, the CDR3 reads TGCGCCAGCAGCTTGGCCGGGCCAGGCGAAATCTACGAGCAGTACTTC. This rearrangement joins TRBV5-1 to TRBJ2-7; D not certain. The germline V and J ends were trimmed by 0 bases and 3 bases, with 16 bases remaining between them. This CDR3 is 16 amino acids long. Germline-derived CDR1 and CDR2 are SGHRS and YFSETQ.

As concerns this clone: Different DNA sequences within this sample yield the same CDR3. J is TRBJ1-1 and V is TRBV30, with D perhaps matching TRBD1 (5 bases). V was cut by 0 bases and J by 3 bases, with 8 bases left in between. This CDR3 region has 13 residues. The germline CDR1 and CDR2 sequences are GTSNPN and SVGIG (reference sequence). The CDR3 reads CAWSVQGDTEAFF. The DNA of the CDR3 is TGTGCCTGGAGTGTACAAGGGGACACTGAAGCTTTCTTT.

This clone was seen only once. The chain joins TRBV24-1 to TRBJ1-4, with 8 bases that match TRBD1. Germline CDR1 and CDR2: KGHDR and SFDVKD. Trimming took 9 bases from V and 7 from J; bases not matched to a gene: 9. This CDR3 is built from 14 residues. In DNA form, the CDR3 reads TGTGCCACCCAGGACAGGGCGTCGAGTGAAAAACTGTTTTTT. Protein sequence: CATQDRASSEKLFF.

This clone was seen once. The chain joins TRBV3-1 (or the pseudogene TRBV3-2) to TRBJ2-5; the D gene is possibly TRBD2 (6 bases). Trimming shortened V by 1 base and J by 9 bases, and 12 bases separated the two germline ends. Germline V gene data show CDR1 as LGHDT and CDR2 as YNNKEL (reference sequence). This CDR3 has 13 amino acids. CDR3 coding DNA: TGTGCCAGCAGCCAAGCTCAGACGGGGGCCCAGTACTTC. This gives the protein CASSQAQTGAQYF.

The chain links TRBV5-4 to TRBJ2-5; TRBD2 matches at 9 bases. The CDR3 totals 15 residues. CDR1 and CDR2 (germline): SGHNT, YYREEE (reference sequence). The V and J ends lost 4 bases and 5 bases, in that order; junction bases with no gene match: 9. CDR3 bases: TGTGCCAGCAGCCTCCAGGGGCGGGAGGGGGAGACCCAGTACTTC. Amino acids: CASSLQGREGETQYF.

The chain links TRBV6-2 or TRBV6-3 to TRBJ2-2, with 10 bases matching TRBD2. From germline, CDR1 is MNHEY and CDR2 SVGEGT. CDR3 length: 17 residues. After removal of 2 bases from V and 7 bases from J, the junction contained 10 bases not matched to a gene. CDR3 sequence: CASSYGRLAGVIGELFF. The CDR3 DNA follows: TGTGCCAGCAGTTACGGCCGGCTAGCGGGAGTTATCGGGGAGCTGTTTTTT.

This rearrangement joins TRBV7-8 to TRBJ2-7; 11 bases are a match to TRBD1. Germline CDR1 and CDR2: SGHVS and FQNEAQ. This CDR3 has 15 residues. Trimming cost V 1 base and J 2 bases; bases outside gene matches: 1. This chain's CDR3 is CASSLEGQGAYEQYF. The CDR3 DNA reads TGTGCCAGCAGCTTAGAGGGACAGGGGGCCTACGAGCAGTACTTC.

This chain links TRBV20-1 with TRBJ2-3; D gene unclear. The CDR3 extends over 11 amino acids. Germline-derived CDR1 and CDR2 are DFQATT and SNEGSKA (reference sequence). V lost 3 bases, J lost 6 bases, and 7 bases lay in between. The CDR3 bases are TGCAGTGCTAGCCCAGAGGATACGCAGTATTTT. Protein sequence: CSASPEDTQYF.

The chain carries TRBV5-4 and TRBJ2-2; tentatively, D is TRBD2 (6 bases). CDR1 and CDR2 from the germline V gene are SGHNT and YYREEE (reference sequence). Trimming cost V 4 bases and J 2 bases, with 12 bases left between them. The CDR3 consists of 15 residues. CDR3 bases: TGTGCCAGCAGCGGGCCGGGACTTAACACCGGGGAGCTGTTTTTT. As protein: CASSGPGLNTGELFF. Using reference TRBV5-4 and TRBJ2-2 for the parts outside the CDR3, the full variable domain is ETGVTQSPTHLIKTRGQQVTLRCSSQSGHNTVSWYQQALGQGPQFIFQYYREEENGRGNFPPRFSGLQFPNYSSELNVNALELDDSALYLCASSGPGLNTGELFFGEGSRLTVL.

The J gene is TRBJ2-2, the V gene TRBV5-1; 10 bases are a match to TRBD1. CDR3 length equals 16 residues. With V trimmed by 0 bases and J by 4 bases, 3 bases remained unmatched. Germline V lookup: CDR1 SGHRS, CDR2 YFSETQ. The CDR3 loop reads CASSLVGTGATGELFF. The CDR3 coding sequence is TGCGCCAGCAGCTTGGTCGGGACAGGGGCCACCGGGGAGCTGTTTTTT.

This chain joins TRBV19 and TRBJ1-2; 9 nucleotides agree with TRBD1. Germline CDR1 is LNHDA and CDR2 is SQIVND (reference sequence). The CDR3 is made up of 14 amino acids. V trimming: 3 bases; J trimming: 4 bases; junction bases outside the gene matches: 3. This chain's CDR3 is CASSMGQGSYGYTF. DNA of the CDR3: TGTGCCAGTAGTATGGGACAGGGTTCCTATGGCTACACCTTC. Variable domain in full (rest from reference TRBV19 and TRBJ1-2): DGGITQSPKYLFRKEGQNVTLSCEQNLNHDAMYWYRQDPGQGLRLIYYSQIVNDFQKGDIAEGYSVSREKKESFPLTVTSAQKNPTAFYLCASSMGQGSYGYTFGSGTRLTVV.